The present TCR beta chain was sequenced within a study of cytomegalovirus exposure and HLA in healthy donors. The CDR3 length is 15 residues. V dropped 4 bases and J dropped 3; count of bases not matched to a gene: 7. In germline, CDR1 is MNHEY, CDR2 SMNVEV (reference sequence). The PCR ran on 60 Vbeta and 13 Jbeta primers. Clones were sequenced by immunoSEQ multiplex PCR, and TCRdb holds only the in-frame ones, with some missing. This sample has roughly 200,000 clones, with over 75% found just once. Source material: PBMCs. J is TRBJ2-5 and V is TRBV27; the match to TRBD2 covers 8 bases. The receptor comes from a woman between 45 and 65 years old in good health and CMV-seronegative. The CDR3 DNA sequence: TGTGCCAGCAGTTCTGATGTAGCGGGAAAAGAGACCCAGTACTTC. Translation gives CASSSDVAGKETQYF.